The 5 T cell receptor beta chains below all came from one sample that was sequenced in a study of blood T cell repertoires in COVID-19. The method was immunoSEQ multiplex PCR; TCRdb's version includes in-frame clones alone and lacks a portion of them. Of about 180,000 clones in the sample, approximately 85% were seen once. The sample was PBMCs or T cells enriched from blood (not recorded which). Receptor source: a man aged 40-50 years who had recovered from COVID-19.

This rearrangement joins TRBV18 to TRBJ2-2, with D possibly matching TRBD1 (5 bases). With 3 bases removed from V and 7 bases from J, the gap between germline ends came to 15 bases. Germline V CDR1 and CDR2: KGHSH, LQKENI. The CDR3 sequence is 15 residues long. CDR3 sequence reads: CASSPNWVGHGELFF. CDR3 DNA: TGTGCCAGCTCACCGAATTGGGTCGGACACGGGGAGCTGTTTTTT.

This clone has just one count. J is TRBJ2-5 and V is TRBV28; the D gene is possibly TRBD1 (7 bases). The ends were cut back, 6 bases at V and 13 bases at J, with 18 bases in the middle. The CDR3 has 12 residues. Germline CDR1 MDHEN, CDR2 SYDVKM. In nucleotides, the CDR3 is TGTGCCAGCAGCCATTCAGGGGGGTTAGGGTACTTC. It is translated as CASSHSGGLGYF.

This clone was recorded many times. This chain uses TRBV10-3 with TRBJ1-1, with a possible D match to TRBD1 (6 bases). V lost 10 bases, J lost 5 bases, and 17 bases lay in between. The CDR3 loop spans 13 amino acids. Germline lookup yields CDR1 ENHRY and CDR2 SYGVKD. CDR3 sequence: CATGAGDGTEAFF. The CDR3 region has the DNA TGTGCCACCGGAGCAGGGGACGGGACTGAAGCTTTCTTT.

The chain is built from TRBV28 and TRBJ1-1, with 8 bases that match TRBD1. Germline values: CDR1 MDHEN, CDR2 SYDVKM. The CDR3 has 13 amino acids. J lost 5 bases, V lost 4 bases, and 3 bases had no gene match. CDR3 in amino acids: CASSSGGRTEAFF. In DNA, the CDR3 is TGTGCCAGCAGTTCAGGGGGCCGGACTGAAGCTTTCTTT.

Note on this clone: At the DNA level, this CDR3 is encoded by other sequences in the same sample as well. The V gene is TRBV28, the J gene TRBJ2-7, with TRBD2 matching 10 bases. Per the germline V gene, CDR1 is MDHEN and CDR2 is SYDVKM. The CDR3 length is 14 residues. V shed 5 bases and J 4 bases; nucleotides not matched to a gene: 5. CDR3 DNA: TGTGCCAGCAGTCCTAGCGGGAGTAGTTACGAGCAGTACTTC. It encodes CASSPSGSSYEQYF.